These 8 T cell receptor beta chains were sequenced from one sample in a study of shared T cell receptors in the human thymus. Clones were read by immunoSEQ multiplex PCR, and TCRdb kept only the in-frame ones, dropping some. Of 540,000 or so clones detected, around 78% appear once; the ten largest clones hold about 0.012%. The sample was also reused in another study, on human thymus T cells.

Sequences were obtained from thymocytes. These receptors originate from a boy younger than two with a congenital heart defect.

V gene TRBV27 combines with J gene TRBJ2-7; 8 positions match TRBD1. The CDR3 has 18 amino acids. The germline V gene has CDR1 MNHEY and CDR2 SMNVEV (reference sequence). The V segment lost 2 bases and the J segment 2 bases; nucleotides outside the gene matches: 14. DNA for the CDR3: TGTGCCAGCAGTTTAGGACCGGACAGGGAATCGCCTCCCTACGAGCAGTACTTC. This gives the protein CASSLGPDRESPPYEQYF.

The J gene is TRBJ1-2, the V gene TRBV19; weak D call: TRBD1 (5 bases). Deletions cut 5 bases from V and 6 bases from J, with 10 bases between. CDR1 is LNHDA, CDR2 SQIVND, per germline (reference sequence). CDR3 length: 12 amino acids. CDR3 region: CASSDSLDGYTF. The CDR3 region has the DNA TGTGCCAGTAGTGACAGCCTGGATGGCTACACCTTC.

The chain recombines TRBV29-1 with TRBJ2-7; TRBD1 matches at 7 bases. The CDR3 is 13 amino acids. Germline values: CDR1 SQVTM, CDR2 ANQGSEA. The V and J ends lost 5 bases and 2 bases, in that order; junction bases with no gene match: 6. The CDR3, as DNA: TGCAGCGTTAGGACAGGACGGCCCTACGAGCAGTACTTC. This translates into CSVRTGRPYEQYF.

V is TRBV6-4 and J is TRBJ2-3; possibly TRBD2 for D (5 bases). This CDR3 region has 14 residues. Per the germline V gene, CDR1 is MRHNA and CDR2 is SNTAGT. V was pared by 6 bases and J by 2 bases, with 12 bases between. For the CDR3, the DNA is TGTGCCAGCAGAAGTAGCGCATACACAGATACGCAGTATTTT. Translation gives CASRSSAYTDTQYF.

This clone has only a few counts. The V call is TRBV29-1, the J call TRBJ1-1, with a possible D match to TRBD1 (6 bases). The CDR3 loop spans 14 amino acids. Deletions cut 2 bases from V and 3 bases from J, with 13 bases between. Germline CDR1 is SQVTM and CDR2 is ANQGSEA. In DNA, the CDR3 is TGCAGCGTTGAAAGGGTCAGGGGTGACACTGAAGCTTTCTTT. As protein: CSVERVRGDTEAFF.

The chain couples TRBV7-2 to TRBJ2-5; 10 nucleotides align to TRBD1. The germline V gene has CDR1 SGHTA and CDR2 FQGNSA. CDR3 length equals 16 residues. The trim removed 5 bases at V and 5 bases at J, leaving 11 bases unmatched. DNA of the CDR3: TGTGCCAGCAGCCCTTCGACAGGGGGCTCGGGGGAGACCCAGTACTTC. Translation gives CASSPSTGGSGETQYF.

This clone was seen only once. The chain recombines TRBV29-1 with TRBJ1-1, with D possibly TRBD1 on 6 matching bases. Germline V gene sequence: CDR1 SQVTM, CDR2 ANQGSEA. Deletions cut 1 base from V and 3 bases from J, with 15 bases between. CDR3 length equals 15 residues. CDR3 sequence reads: CSVEGGPRGDTEAFF. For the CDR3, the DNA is TGCAGCGTTGAAGGTGGTCCCAGGGGTGACACTGAAGCTTTCTTT.

The CDR3 nucleotides read TGCGCCAGCAGCTCTGACAGGACCCCCTACGAGCAGTACTTC. Translating it yields CASSSDRTPYEQYF. The chain combines TRBV5-1 with TRBJ2-7, with D perhaps matching TRBD1 (6 bases). V dropped 3 bases and J dropped 2 bases, with 12 bases sitting between them. Per germline, CDR1 SGHRS and CDR2 YFSETQ. This CDR3 is built from 14 residues. Full variable domain (remainder filled in from reference TRBV5-1 and TRBJ2-7): KAGVTQTPRYLIKTRGQQVTLSCSPISGHRSVSWYQQTPGQGLQFLFEYFSETQRNKGNFPGRFSGRQFSNSRSEMNVSTLELGDSALYLCASSSDRTPYEQYFGPGTRLTVT.